The entry below gives a single T cell receptor beta chain sequence along with its context. This entry comes from a study of blood T cell repertoires in COVID-19. Study details: The samples span acute and convalescent COVID-19 from the United States, Italy and Spain.

The assay was immunoSEQ multiplex PCR, and TCRdb's table has in-frame clones only and misses some. This sample has about 670,000 clones, with about 87% found just once. Trimming took 7 bases from V and 2 from J, leaving 13 bases between them. Germline V gene sequence: CDR1 SGHVS, CDR2 FQNEAQ. The CDR3 covers 14 residues. The V and J genes are TRBV7-8 and TRBJ2-3; D possibly corresponds to TRBD2 (6 bases). This clonotype was obtained from a woman aged 18-35 years with acute or convalescent COVID-19. What was sequenced was peripheral blood. The CDR3 loop is CASILTSITDTQYF. The CDR3 coding sequence is TGTGCCAGCATCCTTACTAGCATCACAGATACGCAGTATTTT.